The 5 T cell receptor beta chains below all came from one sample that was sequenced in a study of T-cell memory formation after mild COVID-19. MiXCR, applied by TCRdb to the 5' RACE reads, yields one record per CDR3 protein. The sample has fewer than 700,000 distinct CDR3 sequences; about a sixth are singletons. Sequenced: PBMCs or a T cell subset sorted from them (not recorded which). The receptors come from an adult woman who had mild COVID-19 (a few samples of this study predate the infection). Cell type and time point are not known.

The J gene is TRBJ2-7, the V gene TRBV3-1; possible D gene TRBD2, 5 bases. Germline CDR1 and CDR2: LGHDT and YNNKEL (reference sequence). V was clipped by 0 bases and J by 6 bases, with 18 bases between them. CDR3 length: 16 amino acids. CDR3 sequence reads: CASSQDVYGVNSEQYF. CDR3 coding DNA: TGTGCCAGCAGCCAAGATGTTTACGGGGTAAATAGCGAGCAGTACTTC.

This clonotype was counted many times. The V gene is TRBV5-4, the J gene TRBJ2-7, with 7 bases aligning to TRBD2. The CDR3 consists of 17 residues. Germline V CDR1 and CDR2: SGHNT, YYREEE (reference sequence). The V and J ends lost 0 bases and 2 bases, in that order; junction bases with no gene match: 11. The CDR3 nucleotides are TGTGCCAGCAGCTTGGCAGTTGGGAGGGGACCAGCCTACGAGCAGTACTTC. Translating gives CASSLAVGRGPAYEQYF.

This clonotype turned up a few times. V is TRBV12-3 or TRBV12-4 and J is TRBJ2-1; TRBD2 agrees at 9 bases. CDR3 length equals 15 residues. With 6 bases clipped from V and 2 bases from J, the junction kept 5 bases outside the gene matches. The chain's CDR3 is CASSISGGPYNEQFF. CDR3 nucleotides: TGTGCCAGCAGCATTAGCGGGGGACCCTACAATGAGCAGTTCTTC.

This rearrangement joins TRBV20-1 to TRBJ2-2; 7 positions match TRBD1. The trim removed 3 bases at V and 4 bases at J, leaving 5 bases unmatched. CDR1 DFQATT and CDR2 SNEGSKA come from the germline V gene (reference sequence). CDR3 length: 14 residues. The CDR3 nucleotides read TGCAGTGCTAGGGCAGGGGGAAGCACCGGGGAGCTGTTTTTT. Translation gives CSARAGGSTGELFF.

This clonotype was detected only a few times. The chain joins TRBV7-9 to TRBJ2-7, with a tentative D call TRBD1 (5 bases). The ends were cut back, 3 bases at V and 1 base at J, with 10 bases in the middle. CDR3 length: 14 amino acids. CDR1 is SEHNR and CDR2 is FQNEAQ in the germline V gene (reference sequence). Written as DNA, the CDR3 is TGTGCCAGCAGCTTTGCAGGGAATTCCTACGAGCAGTACTTC. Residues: CASSFAGNSYEQYF.